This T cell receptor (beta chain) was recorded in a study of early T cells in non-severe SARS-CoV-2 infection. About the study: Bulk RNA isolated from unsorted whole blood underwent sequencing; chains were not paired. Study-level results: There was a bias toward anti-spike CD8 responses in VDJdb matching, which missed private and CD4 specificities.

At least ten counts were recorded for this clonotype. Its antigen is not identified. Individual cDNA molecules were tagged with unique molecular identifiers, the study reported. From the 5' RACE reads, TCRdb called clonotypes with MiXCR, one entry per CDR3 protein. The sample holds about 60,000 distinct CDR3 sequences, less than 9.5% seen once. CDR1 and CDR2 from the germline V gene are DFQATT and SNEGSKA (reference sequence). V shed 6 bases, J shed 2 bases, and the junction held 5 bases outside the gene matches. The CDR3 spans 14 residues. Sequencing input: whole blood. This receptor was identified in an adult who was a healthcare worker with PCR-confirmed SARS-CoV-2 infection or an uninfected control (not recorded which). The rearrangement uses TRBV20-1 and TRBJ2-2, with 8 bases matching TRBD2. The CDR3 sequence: CSADSGSNTGELFF. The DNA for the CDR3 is TGCAGTGCCGACAGCGGGAGTAACACCGGGGAGCTGTTTTTT.